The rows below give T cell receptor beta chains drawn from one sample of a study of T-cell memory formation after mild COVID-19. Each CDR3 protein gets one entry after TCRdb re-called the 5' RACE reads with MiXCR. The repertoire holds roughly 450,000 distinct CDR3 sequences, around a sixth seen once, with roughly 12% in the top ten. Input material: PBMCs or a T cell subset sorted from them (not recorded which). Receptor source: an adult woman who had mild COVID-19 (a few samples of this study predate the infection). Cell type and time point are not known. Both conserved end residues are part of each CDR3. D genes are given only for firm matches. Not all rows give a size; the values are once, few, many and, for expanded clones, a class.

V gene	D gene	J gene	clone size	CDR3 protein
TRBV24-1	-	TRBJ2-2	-	CATSGAWTGELFF
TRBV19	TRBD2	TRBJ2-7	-	CASSRRQGLAGGAYEQYF
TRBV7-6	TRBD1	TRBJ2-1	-	CASSSGTGAGEQFF
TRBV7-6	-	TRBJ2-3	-	CASSLVQPGFQTDTQYF
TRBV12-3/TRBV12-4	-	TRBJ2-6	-	CASSFGAAGANVLTF
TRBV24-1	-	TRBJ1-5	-	CATSAAGNQPQHF
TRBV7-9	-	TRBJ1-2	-	CASSLVGDLNYGYTF
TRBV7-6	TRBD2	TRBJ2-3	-	CASSSKRGGGSTDTQYF
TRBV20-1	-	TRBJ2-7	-	CSALTGFPGEQYF
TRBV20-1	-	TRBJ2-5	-	CSARDQGWFEETQYF
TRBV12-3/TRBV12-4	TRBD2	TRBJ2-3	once	CASSLVLAGDTQYF
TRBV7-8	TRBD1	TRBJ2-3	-	CASSWKPGQPSTDTQYF
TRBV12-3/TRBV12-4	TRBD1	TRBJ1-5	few	CASSPDRVSNQPQHF
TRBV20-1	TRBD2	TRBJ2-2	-	CSAVGLGITGELFF
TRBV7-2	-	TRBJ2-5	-	CASSLRTRQETQYF
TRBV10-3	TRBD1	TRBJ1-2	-	CAIRADRGPDGYTF
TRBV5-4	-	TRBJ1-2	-	CASSLARVGYGYTF
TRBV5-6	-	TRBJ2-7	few	CASSSRGTSYEQYF
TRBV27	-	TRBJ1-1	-	CASSFAASGTEAFF
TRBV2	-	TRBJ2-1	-	CASSERESSYNEQFF
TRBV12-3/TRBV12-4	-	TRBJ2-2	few	CASTWLNTGELFF
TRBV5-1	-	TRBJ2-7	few	CASSTNGAYEQYF
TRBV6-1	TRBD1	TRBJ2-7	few	CASSEGRGSYEQYF
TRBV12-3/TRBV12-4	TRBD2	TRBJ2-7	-	CASCGFASGTVEQYF
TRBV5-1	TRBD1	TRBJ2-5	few	CASSLPRDRGLLEETQYF
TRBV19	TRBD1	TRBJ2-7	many	CATRPGQGYEQYF
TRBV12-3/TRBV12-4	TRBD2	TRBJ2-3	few	CASSTRTRPTDTQYF
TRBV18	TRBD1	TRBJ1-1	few	CASSPPDRGRAFF
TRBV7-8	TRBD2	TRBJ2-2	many	CASSHREVAGELFF
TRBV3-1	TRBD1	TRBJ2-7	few	CASSQGQGAREQYF
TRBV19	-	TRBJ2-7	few	CASSGYWDNSYEQYF
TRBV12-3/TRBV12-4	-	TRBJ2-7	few	CASNLAGSSYEQYF
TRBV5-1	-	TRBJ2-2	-	CASSFDSEFTGELFF
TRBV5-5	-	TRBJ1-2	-	CASSLLPAYGYTF
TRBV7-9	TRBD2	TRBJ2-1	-	CASSLSGRIGEQFF
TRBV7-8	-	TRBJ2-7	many	CASSLEGLTSYEQYF
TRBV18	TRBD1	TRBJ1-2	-	CASSFGDRYYGYTF
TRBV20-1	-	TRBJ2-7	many	CSAGGQPPKQYF
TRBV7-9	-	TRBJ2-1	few	CASSFPRISYNEQFF
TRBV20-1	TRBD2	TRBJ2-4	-	CSAGTGTTVLYF
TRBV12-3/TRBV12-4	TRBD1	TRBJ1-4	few	CASTIKQGANEKLFF
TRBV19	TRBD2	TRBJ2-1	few	CASSINIAGGPYNEQFF
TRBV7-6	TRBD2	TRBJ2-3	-	CASSPDLAGTDTQYF
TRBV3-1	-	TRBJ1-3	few	CASSQGGTSGNTIYF
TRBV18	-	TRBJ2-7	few	CASSPPRDRERDPYEQYF
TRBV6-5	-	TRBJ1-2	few	CASSYTSGTHYGYTF
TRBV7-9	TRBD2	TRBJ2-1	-	CASSPGTSGALNNEQFF
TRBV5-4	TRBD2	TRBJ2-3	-	CASSAGRAGGGETDTQYF
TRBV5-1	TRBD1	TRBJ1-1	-	CASSLTGETTEAFF
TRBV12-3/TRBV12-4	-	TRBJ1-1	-	CASSLGGVRALTGFF
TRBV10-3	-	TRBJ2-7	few	CAIRDQGLYEQYF